These 23 T cell receptor beta chains originate from one sample sequenced in a study of blood T cell repertoires in COVID-19. Assay used: immunoSEQ multiplex PCR; TCRdb lists only in-frame clones, some missing. Here the sample spans about 51,000 clones, roughly 80% being singletons. Material: peripheral blood. Source of these receptors: a man in his forties or fifties with acute or convalescent COVID-19.

The CDR3 loop reads CASSINHRELTDTQYF. CDR3 coding DNA: TGTGCCAGTAGTATAAATCACCGGGAACTTACAGATACGCAGTATTTT. This chain links TRBV19 with TRBJ2-3; perhaps TRBD2 as D (5 bases). Trimming left V 2 bases short and J 3 bases short, with 15 bases between. The CDR3 is made up of 16 amino acids. Germline V lookup: CDR1 LNHDA, CDR2 SQIVND (reference sequence).

The chain combines TRBV5-6 with TRBJ2-2, with a weak D call TRBD2 (6 bases). Germline V gives CDR1 SGHDT, CDR2 YYEEEE. V lost 6 bases and J 6 bases, leaving 15 bases between the germline ends. This CDR3 spans 14 amino acids. The CDR3 protein is CASIGTRFPGELFF. The DNA of the CDR3 is TGTGCCAGCATAGGGACTCGCTTCCCCGGGGAGCTGTTTTTT.

As for this clone: At one end, the junction sequence differs from germline, possibly due to a read error. The chain joins TRBV9 to TRBJ1-2; D may be TRBD1 (5 bases). Germline lookup yields CDR1 SGDLS and CDR2 YYNGEE. CDR3 length: 14 amino acids. CDR3 coding DNA: TGTGCCAGCAGCGTATCGGACATGCCTGATGGTTACACCTTC. This encodes CASSVSDMPDGYTF.

This chain links TRBV18 with TRBJ1-1; D is ambiguous. The CDR3 is made up of 13 amino acids. Germline V gene lookup returns CDR1 KGHSH and CDR2 LQKENI. V was shortened by 0 bases and J by 1 base, with 3 bases between the two germline ends. CDR3 region: CASSPPQNTEAFF. The CDR3 nucleotides are TGTGCCAGCTCACCACCCCAGAACACTGAAGCTTTCTTT. Full variable domain (rest looked up from reference TRBV18 and TRBJ1-1): NAGVMQNPRHLVRRRGQEARLRCSPMKGHSHVYWYRQLPEEGLKFMVYLQKENIIDESGMPKERFSAEFPKEGPSILRIQQVVRGDSAAYFCASSPPQNTEAFFGQGTRLTVV.

This chain joins TRBV28 and TRBJ2-3; 9 nucleotides align to TRBD1. This CDR3 is 15 amino acids long. Germline lookup yields CDR1 MDHEN and CDR2 SYDVKM. The V and J ends lost 5 bases and 2 bases, in that order; junction bases with no gene match: 5. CDR3 sequence reads: CASSPWDRVTDTQYF. As DNA, the CDR3 is TGTGCCAGCAGTCCGTGGGACAGGGTCACAGATACGCAGTATTTT.

The chain links TRBV9 to TRBJ1-2; D remains unclear. The germline gives CDR1 SGDLS, CDR2 YYNGEE. The CDR3 length is 12 residues. V lost 3 bases and J 2 bases, leaving 5 bases between the germline ends. The DNA of the CDR3 is TGTGCCAGCAGCGAGAGCAACTATGGCTACACCTTC. Translated: CASSESNYGYTF.

The chain uses TRBV7-3 and TRBJ1-6, with 9 bases aligning to TRBD1. Germline CDR1 SGHTA, CDR2 FQGTGA. The J segment lost 7 bases and the V segment lost 2 bases, leaving 3 bases of the junction unmatched. The CDR3 has 15 amino acids. The CDR3 loop reads CASSLGQGTNSPLHF. CDR3 bases: TGTGCCAGCAGCTTAGGACAGGGGACAAATTCACCCCTCCACTTT.

This chain connects TRBV12-3 or TRBV12-4 to TRBJ2-1; D perhaps matches TRBD2 (6 bases). The CDR3 consists of 13 residues. Deletions cut 5 bases from V and 6 bases from J, with 11 bases between. The CDR3 nucleotides read TGTGCCAGCAGTATCGGGGACTCCAATGAGCAGTTCTTC. It encodes CASSIGDSNEQFF.

The J gene is TRBJ1-2, the V gene TRBV6-5, with D hard to call. The V end was cut by 0 bases, the J end by 7 bases, with 12 bases between. There are 14 residues in the CDR3. From germline, CDR1 is MNHEY and CDR2 SVGAGI. The CDR3 loop reads CASSYSFQDSGYTF. DNA of the CDR3: TGTGCCAGCAGTTACTCGTTCCAGGACTCTGGCTACACCTTC.

V is TRBV4-2 and J is TRBJ2-3; 7 bases map to TRBD2. In germline, CDR1 is LGHNA, CDR2 YNFKEQ. Germline trimming cut 4 bases from V and 2 bases from J; bases unmatched to any gene: 18. The CDR3 runs to 19 residues. CDR3 sequence: CASSPQGVVSSGTTDTQYF. CDR3 DNA sequence: TGTGCCAGCAGCCCTCAAGGTGTCGTGTCTAGCGGAACCACAGATACGCAGTATTTT.

This chain joins TRBV2 and TRBJ2-7; D may be TRBD2 (6 bases). This CDR3 has 14 residues. The germline CDR1 and CDR2 sequences are SNHLY and FYNNEI. V was clipped by 11 bases and J by 2 bases, with 19 bases between them. In DNA, the CDR3 is TGTGCCTCCCTTCGGGGCCCTAGCGCCTACGAGCAGTACTTC. It codes for CASLRGPSAYEQYF.

This chain joins TRBV2 and TRBJ1-4; 7 positions match TRBD1. Germline CDR1 is SNHLY and CDR2 is FYNNEI. There are 14 residues in the CDR3. The V segment lost 3 bases and the J segment 6 bases; nucleotides outside the gene matches: 4. The CDR3 DNA reads TGTGCCAGCAGTGACGAACAGGGGTATGAAAAACTGTTTTTT. Its translation: CASSDEQGYEKLFF. The variable domain in full, completed from reference TRBV2 and TRBJ1-4, reads EPEVTQTPSHQVTQMGQEVILRCVPISNHLYFYWYRQILGQKVEFLVSFYNNEISEKSEIFDDQFSVERPDGSNFTLKIRSTKLEDSAMYFCASSDEQGYEKLFFGSGTQLSVL.

This clone is large in the sample. V usage is TRBV6-1 and J usage is TRBJ2-1; 9 positions match TRBD2. The length of the CDR3 is 15 residues. Germline loops: CDR1 MNHNS, CDR2 SASEGT. Trimming cost V 1 base and J 4 bases; bases outside gene matches: 2. CDR3 region: CASSEELAGYNEQFF. The CDR3 coding sequence is TGTGCCAGCAGTGAAGAACTAGCGGGTTACAATGAGCAGTTCTTC.

The table lists this clone with a count of one. The gene calls are TRBV29-1 and TRBJ2-7; D gene uncertain. V was shortened by 4 bases and J by 0 bases, with 7 bases between the two germline ends. CDR3 length equals 12 residues. CDR1 SQVTM and CDR2 ANQGSEA come from the germline V gene. The CDR3 region is CSVVYSSYEQYF. The CDR3 DNA sequence: TGCAGCGTTGTTTACAGCTCCTACGAGCAGTACTTC.

The chain carries TRBV30 and TRBJ1-6; unclear D gene. Trimming cost V 1 base and J 7 bases, with 5 bases left between them. The CDR3 contains 12 residues. CDR1 and CDR2 (germline): GTSNPN, SVGIG (reference sequence). The CDR3 DNA is TGTGCCTGGAGTGCAGTCAATTCACCCCTCCACTTT. This sequence encodes CAWSAVNSPLHF. The complete variable domain, with remaining parts taken from reference TRBV30 and TRBJ1-6, reads SQTIHQWPATLVQPVGSPLSLECTVEGTSNPNLYWYRQAAGRGLQLLFYSVGIGQISSEVPQNLSASRPQDRQFILSSKKLLLSDSGFYLCAWSAVNSPLHFGNGTRLTVT.

The genes are TRBV28 and TRBJ1-6; D is undetermined. The germline V and J ends were trimmed by 8 bases and 3 bases, with 8 bases remaining between them. The CDR3 sequence is 13 residues long. Germline CDR1 reads MDHEN; CDR2 reads SYDVKM. The CDR3 sequence is CASVSDYNSPLHF. DNA for the CDR3: TGTGCCAGCGTTAGCGACTATAATTCACCCCTCCACTTT.

This rearrangement joins TRBV2 to TRBJ1-1; D is unresolved. Germline values: CDR1 SNHLY, CDR2 FYNNEI. The CDR3 contains 15 residues. Trimming stripped 8 bases from V and 3 bases from J, with 19 bases between. The CDR3 region is CASVTQSRGYTEAFF. CDR3 bases: TGTGCCAGCGTGACCCAAAGCCGCGGGTACACTGAAGCTTTCTTT.

The V call is TRBV2, the J call TRBJ1-2; TRBD1 matches at 8 bases. The CDR3 is 12 amino acids. V was pared by 9 bases and J by 8 bases, with 8 bases of the junction left unmatched. CDR1 is SNHLY and CDR2 is FYNNEI in the germline V gene. The CDR3 sequence is CARGGQGGGYTF. For the CDR3, the DNA is TGTGCCAGGGGAGGACAGGGTGGCGGCTACACCTTC.

The chain joins TRBV28 to TRBJ2-1; 10 nucleotides agree with TRBD2. The V segment lost 3 bases and the J segment 4 bases; nucleotides outside the gene matches: 6. Germline CDR1 reads MDHEN; CDR2 reads SYDVKM. CDR3 length: 16 amino acids. CDR3 amino acids: CASSFTSGAPYNEQFF. In DNA, the CDR3 is TGTGCCAGCAGTTTTACTAGCGGGGCGCCGTACAATGAGCAGTTCTTC.

The V gene is TRBV7-9, the J gene TRBJ2-3; TRBD2 agrees at 15 bases. Germline V gene lookup returns CDR1 SEHNR and CDR2 FQNEAQ (reference sequence). With 2 bases clipped from V and 3 bases from J, the junction kept 3 bases outside the gene matches. The CDR3 contains 17 residues. The CDR3 DNA follows: TGTGCCAGCAGCTTAATCGGACTAGCGGGGGGGACAGATACGCAGTATTTT. It specifies CASSLIGLAGGTDTQYF.

The chain is built from TRBV5-1 and TRBJ1-1; a possible D gene is TRBD1 (6 bases). The CDR3 totals 16 residues. V dropped 0 bases and J dropped 0 bases, with 12 bases sitting between them. CDR1 is SGHRS and CDR2 is YFSETQ in the germline V gene. CDR3 in amino acids: CASSLGGPNMNTEAFF. The CDR3 DNA is TGCGCCAGCAGCTTGGGGGGGCCAAATATGAACACTGAAGCTTTCTTT. Combining the CDR3 with reference TRBV5-1 and TRBJ1-1 gives the whole variable domain KAGVTQTPRYLIKTRGQQVTLSCSPISGHRSVSWYQQTPGQGLQFLFEYFSETQRNKGNFPGRFSGRQFSNSRSEMNVSTLELGDSALYLCASSLGGPNMNTEAFFGQGTRLTVV.

V is TRBV7-9 and J is TRBJ2-7, with TRBD1 as a possible D gene (5 bases). The ends were cut back, 5 bases at V and 2 bases at J, with 10 bases in the middle. Germline CDR1 is SEHNR and CDR2 is FQNEAQ (reference sequence). This CDR3 has 13 residues. The CDR3 loop reads CASSHLTAYEQYF. The CDR3 DNA reads as TGTGCCAGCAGCCACTTGACAGCCTACGAGCAGTACTTC. Full variable domain (outside the CDR3, taken from reference TRBV7-9 and TRBJ2-7): DTGVSQNPRHKITKRGQNVTFRCDPISEHNRLYWYRQTLGQGPEFLTYFQNEAQLEKSRLLSDRFSAERPKGSFSTLEIQRTEQGDSAMYLCASSHLTAYEQYFGPGTRLTVT.

The chain recombines TRBV7-3 with TRBJ2-1, with TRBD1 as a possible D gene (5 bases). The CDR3 runs to 15 residues. Germline V gene data show CDR1 as SGHTA and CDR2 as FQGTGA. The V end lost 3 bases, the J end lost 4 bases, and 13 bases lay between the germline ends. The CDR3 sequence is CASSFSSDIYNEQFF. DNA for the CDR3: TGTGCCAGCAGCTTTTCCTCGGACATTTACAATGAGCAGTTCTTC.